Presented here are 19 T cell receptor beta chains from one specimen sequenced in a study of human T cells and chemical hapten exposure (dated by TCRdb to the early 2020s). Explained via the paper, the time point label denotes: patch test 1, 2 weeks after DPC sensitization. Taken with the paper, the label for treatment or condition translates to: therapeutic diphenylcyclopropenone sensitization with weekly scalp DPC. The method behind the library was RACE. Sequencing relied on a NextSeq 500. TCRdb redid the processing of the public reads, applying fastp at Q25 and MiXCR, and retained in-frame beta chains. Identical CDR3 proteins give one entry, which carries the most common genes and DNA. This sample lists about 100,000 distinct CDR3 sequences; about 11% were detected once. Jointly, the top ten make up less than 2.5% of the sample. Material: whole blood, obtained in connection with sensitization to the hapten diphenylcyclopropenone (DPC). These receptor sequences come from a man in his forties or fifties with alopecia areata. Some clones in this sample may be carry-over from other donors' samples.

At least ten counts were recorded for this clonotype. The rearrangement uses TRBV14 and TRBJ1-4, with a tentative D call TRBD1 (5 bases). V dropped 0 bases and J dropped 3 bases, with 14 bases sitting between them. Germline CDR1 and CDR2: SGHDN and FVKESK. CDR3 length: 17 amino acids. CDR3 nucleotides: TGTGCCAGCAGCCAAGATCTGGCACAGGACCCTAATGAAAAACTGTTTTTT. Residues: CASSQDLAQDPNEKLFF.

This clonotype was observed a few times. V and J are TRBV12-3 or TRBV12-4 and TRBJ2-4; TRBD2 aligns across 12 bases. The CDR3 totals 16 residues. Germline trimming cut 2 bases from V and 7 bases from J; bases unmatched to any gene: 6. The CDR3 here is CASSLPSGRARNIQYF. For the CDR3, the DNA is TGTGCCAGCAGTTTACCTAGCGGGAGGGCCAGGAACATTCAGTACTTC.

V is TRBV10-3 and J is TRBJ2-7; D ambiguous. The CDR3 loop spans 11 amino acids. Per the germline V gene, CDR1 is ENHRY and CDR2 is SYGVKD. Trimming took 3 bases from V and 7 from J, leaving 7 bases between them. CDR3 DNA sequence: TGTGCCATCAGTGACAACAGAGAGCAGTACTTC. Protein: CAISDNREQYF.

There are a few counts of this clonotype. The J gene is TRBJ2-5, the V gene TRBV27; a possible D gene is TRBD1 (6 bases). Germline V gene sequence: CDR1 MNHEY, CDR2 SMNVEV (reference sequence). CDR3 length equals 16 residues. Trimming took off 2 bases at V and 2 bases at J, with 15 bases between the two ends. CDR3 in amino acids: CASSLEFRGSQETQYF. CDR3 sequence (DNA): TGTGCCAGCAGTTTAGAGTTCAGGGGTTCTCAAGAGACCCAGTACTTC.

Ten or more counts support this clonotype. The J gene is TRBJ1-5, the V gene TRBV6-1; 7 bases line up with TRBD1. CDR3 length equals 15 residues. With 2 bases clipped from V and 4 bases from J, the junction kept 5 bases outside the gene matches. From germline, CDR1 is MNHNS and CDR2 SASEGT. The CDR3 loop is CASSEMGQMNQPQHF. The CDR3 nucleotides are TGTGCCAGCAGTGAAATGGGACAGATGAATCAGCCCCAGCATTTT.

This clonotype was found many times. The rearrangement uses TRBV6-6 and TRBJ2-5; 7 nucleotides match TRBD1. CDR1 is MNHNY, CDR2 SVGAGI, per germline (reference sequence). The V and J ends lost 0 bases and 2 bases, in that order; junction bases with no gene match: 3. The CDR3 runs 15 residues. DNA of the CDR3: TGTGCCAGCAGTTACTCGACCAGGGGGCAAGAGACCCAGTACTTC. It encodes CASSYSTRGQETQYF.

The V and J genes are TRBV6-2 or TRBV6-3 and TRBJ1-1; D gene ambiguous. V gave up 6 bases and J gave up 10 bases, with 15 bases separating them. In germline, CDR1 is MNHEY, CDR2 SVGEGT. This CDR3 has 12 amino acids. The CDR3 DNA reads as TGTGCCAGCAGCCGTCTCAGTCCCGGAGCTTTCTTT. This codes for CASSRLSPGAFF.

This clonotype appeared many times. The gene calls are TRBV7-9 and TRBJ1-1; unclear D gene. CDR3 length equals 11 residues. CDR1 is SEHNR, CDR2 FQNEAQ, per germline (reference sequence). V lost 5 bases and J 6 bases, leaving 7 bases between the germline ends. In nucleotides, the CDR3 is TGTGCCAGCAGCCGAACACCTGAAGCTTTCTTT. Protein sequence: CASSRTPEAFF. Supplemented by reference TRBV7-9 and TRBJ1-1, the full variable domain reads DTGVSQNPRHKITKRGQNVTFRCDPISEHNRLYWYRQTLGQGPEFLTYFQNEAQLEKSRLLSDRFSAERPKGSFSTLEIQRTEQGDSAMYLCASSRTPEAFFGQGTRLTVV.

This clonotype was observed many times. The chain links TRBV12-3 or TRBV12-4 to TRBJ2-3, with 8 bases matching TRBD1. This CDR3 is 17 amino acids long. The V segment lost 6 bases and the J segment 1 base; nucleotides outside the gene matches: 12. The CDR3 loop is CASRPTRGPGGTDTQYF. The CDR3 bases are TGTGCCAGCAGGCCCACCAGGGGGCCGGGGGGCACAGATACGCAGTATTTT.

The gene calls are TRBV12-3 or TRBV12-4 and TRBJ2-3; 9 bases fit TRBD1. This CDR3 contains 16 residues. With V trimmed by 4 bases and J by 4 bases, 9 bases remained unmatched. The CDR3 loop is CASSSLSGQGPDTQYF. CDR3 bases: TGTGCCAGCAGTTCCCTTTCGGGACAGGGCCCAGATACGCAGTATTTT.

This clonotype came up a few times. The V and J genes are TRBV20-1 and TRBJ2-7; 9 positions match TRBD1. This CDR3 has 13 amino acids. Germline CDR1 is DFQATT and CDR2 is SNEGSKA (reference sequence). CDR3 coding DNA: TGCAGCGCACCTAGGACAGGGGACTACGAGCAGTACTTC. Its protein is CSAPRTGDYEQYF.

This clonotype was seen at least ten times. The genes are TRBV29-1 and TRBJ1-1; D is unclear. V lost 6 bases to trimming and J lost 0 bases, with 11 bases between them. CDR1 is SQVTM, CDR2 ANQGSEA, per germline. CDR3 size: 13 residues. The CDR3 here is CSVERNMNTEAFF. The CDR3 bases are TGCAGCGTGGAGAGGAACATGAACACTGAAGCTTTCTTT.

Notes on this clonotype: The junction departs from germline at one end; a sequencing error may be responsible. The chain employs TRBV6-1 and TRBJ1-4, with D maybe TRBD1 (6 bases). The CDR3 loop spans 13 amino acids. Germline CDR1 and CDR2: MNHNS and SASEGT. The CDR3 spells CASSRDINGKLFF. DNA for the CDR3: TGTGCCAGCAGCAGGGACATTAATGGAAAACTGTTTTTT.

The V call is TRBV6-1, the J call TRBJ1-5; 10 bases fit TRBD1. CDR3 length: 20 residues. The trim removed 4 bases at V and 2 bases at J, leaving 17 bases unmatched. Looked up from germline, CDR1 is MNHNS and CDR2 is SASEGT. The CDR3 DNA reads as TGTGCCAGCAGTGCCTACTCCGGGACAGGGGTCGGTGGTGGCAATCAGCCCCAGCATTTT. It translates to CASSAYSGTGVGGGNQPQHF.

J is TRBJ2-6 and V is TRBV10-3, with 7 positions matching TRBD1. Germline CDR1 reads ENHRY; CDR2 reads SYGVKD. This CDR3 region has 14 residues. The V gene end was trimmed by 8 bases and the J gene end by 0 bases; junction bases not matched to a gene: 1. As DNA, the CDR3 is TGTGCCATCCAGGGGGACTCTGGGGCCAACGTCCTGACTTTC. This sequence encodes CAIQGDSGANVLTF.

This sequence joins TRBV2 and TRBJ2-7; weak D call: TRBD1 (6 bases). The V end lost 2 bases, the J end lost 0 bases, and 11 bases lay between the germline ends. The CDR3 has 15 amino acids. Germline lookup yields CDR1 SNHLY and CDR2 FYNNEI. The CDR3, as DNA: TGTGCCAGCAGTGAAACAGGGAACAACTCCTACGAGCAGTACTTC. Protein sequence: CASSETGNNSYEQYF. Supplemented by reference TRBV2 and TRBJ2-7, the full variable domain reads EPEVTQTPSHQVTQMGQEVILRCVPISNHLYFYWYRQILGQKVEFLVSFYNNEISEKSEIFDDQFSVERPDGSNFTLKIRSTKLEDSAMYFCASSETGNNSYEQYFGPGTRLTVT.

The chain couples TRBV28 to TRBJ1-3; TRBD1 matches at 8 bases. The CDR3 consists of 15 residues. After removal of 8 bases from V and 4 bases from J, the junction contained 10 bases not matched to a gene. From germline, CDR1 is MDHEN and CDR2 SYDVKM. Here the CDR3 DNA reads TGTGCCAGCTGGGCCGGACAGGGATCCGGAAACACCATATATTTT. This encodes CASWAGQGSGNTIYF.

The J gene is TRBJ2-1, the V gene TRBV6-5, with 13 nucleotides matching TRBD2. The CDR3 is 14 amino acids. The J segment lost 4 bases and the V segment lost 6 bases, leaving 0 bases of the junction unmatched. Germline CDR1 is MNHEY and CDR2 is SVGAGI. The CDR3: CASRTSGRYNEQFF. The DNA for the CDR3 is TGTGCCAGCAGGACTAGCGGGAGGTACAATGAGCAGTTCTTC.

This clonotype showed up just a few times. This chain joins TRBV29-1 and TRBJ2-1, with 9 bases lining up with TRBD1. The CDR3 has 11 amino acids. Germline V CDR1 and CDR2: SQVTM, ANQGSEA. V shed 6 bases, J shed 8 bases, and the junction held 2 bases outside the gene matches. The CDR3 spells CSVRTGDEQFF. Written as DNA, the CDR3 is TGCAGCGTCCGGACAGGGGATGAGCAGTTCTTC.